Included here is one T cell receptor beta chain sequence, with context. The V and J ends lost 6 bases and 0 bases respectively, with 16 bases between them. CDR3 length: 16 residues. CDR1 is SNHLY, CDR2 FYNNEI, per germline. This sample stems from a study of OX40 agonist ivuxolimab in advanced cancers. Clones were sequenced by immunoSEQ multiplex PCR, and TCRdb holds only the in-frame ones, with some missing. Of tens of thousands of clones detected, less than 90% appear once; the ten largest clones hold 0.6% to 0.8%. The starting material was CD4+ or CD8+ T cells sorted from blood, obtained in a trial of the OX40 agonist ivuxolimab. This chain links TRBV2 with TRBJ2-3; weak D call: TRBD2 (5 bases). The origin of this receptor is an adult with an advanced solid tumor such as melanoma, head and neck, liver or kidney cancer. The CDR3 sequence is CASRRASTPSTDTQYF. The DNA for the CDR3 is TGTGCCAGCAGGAGGGCTAGCACCCCTAGCACAGATACGCAGTATTTT.